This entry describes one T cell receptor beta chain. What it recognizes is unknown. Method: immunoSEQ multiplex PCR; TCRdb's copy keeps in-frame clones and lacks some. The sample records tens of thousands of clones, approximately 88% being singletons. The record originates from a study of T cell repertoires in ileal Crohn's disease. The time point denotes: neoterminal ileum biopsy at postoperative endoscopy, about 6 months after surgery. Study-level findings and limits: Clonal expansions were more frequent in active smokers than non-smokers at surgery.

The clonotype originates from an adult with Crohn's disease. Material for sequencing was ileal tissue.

Here the CDR3 DNA reads TGCAGCGTTGAAGTTTCGGTAACAGGGGGAGCTTTCTTT. Protein sequence: CSVEVSVTGGAFF. The gene calls are TRBV29-1 and TRBJ1-1, with 8 bases aligning to TRBD1. After removal of 1 base from V and 10 bases from J, the junction contained 8 bases not matched to a gene. CDR3 length equals 13 residues. Germline CDR1 is SQVTM and CDR2 is ANQGSEA.